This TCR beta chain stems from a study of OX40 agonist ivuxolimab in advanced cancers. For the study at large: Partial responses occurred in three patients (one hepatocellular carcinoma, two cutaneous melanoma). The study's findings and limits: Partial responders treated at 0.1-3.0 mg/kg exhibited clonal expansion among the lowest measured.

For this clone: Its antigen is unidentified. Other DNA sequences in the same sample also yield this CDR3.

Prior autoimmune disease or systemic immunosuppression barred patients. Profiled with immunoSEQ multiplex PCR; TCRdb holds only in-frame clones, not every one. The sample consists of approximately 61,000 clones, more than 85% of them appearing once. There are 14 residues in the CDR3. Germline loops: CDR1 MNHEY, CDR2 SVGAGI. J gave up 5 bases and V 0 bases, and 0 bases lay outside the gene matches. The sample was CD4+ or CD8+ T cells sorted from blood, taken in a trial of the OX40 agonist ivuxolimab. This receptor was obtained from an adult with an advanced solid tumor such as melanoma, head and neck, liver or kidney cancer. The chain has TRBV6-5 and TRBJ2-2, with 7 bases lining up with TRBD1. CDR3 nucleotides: TGTGCCAGCAGTTACTCGACAGGGACCGGGGAGCTGTTTTTT. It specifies CASSYSTGTGELFF.